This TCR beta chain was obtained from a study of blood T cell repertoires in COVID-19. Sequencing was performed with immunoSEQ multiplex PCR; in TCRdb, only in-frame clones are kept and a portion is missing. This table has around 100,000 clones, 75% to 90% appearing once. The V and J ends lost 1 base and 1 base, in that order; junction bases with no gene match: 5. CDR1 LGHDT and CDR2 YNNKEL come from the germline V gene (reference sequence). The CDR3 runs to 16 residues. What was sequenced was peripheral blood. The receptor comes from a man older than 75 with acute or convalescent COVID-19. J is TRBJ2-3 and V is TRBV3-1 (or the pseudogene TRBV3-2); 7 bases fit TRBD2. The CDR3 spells CASSQGGRRGTDTQYF. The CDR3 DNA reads TGTGCCAGCAGCCAAGGCGGGAGAAGAGGCACAGATACGCAGTATTTT.